This TCR beta chain was captured by sequencing in a study of T cells after yellow fever vaccination. The overall study: Those fractions that held only low numbers of cells were prepared using the SMART-Seq v4 Ultra Low Input RNA kit. Study-level results: Contaminating bulk clonotypes could be abundant in FACS-sorted repertoires.

Trimming took off 9 bases at V and 4 bases at J, with 12 bases between the two ends. Germline V gene sequence: CDR1 MNHNY, CDR2 SVGAGI (reference sequence). The CDR3 length is 12 residues. TCR cDNA, made by 5'RACE template switching, carried an added universal primer site and UMIs. TCRdb used MiXCR to reprocess the 5' RACE reads, holding one entry per CDR3 protein. The table lists under 550,000 distinct CDR3 sequences, less than 25% of them singletons. Comment on this clonotype: Its antigen is as yet unknown.

This receptor was identified in a man between 18 and 35 years old who received the YFV17D yellow fever vaccine. The chain uses TRBV6-6 and TRBJ2-5, with D perhaps matching TRBD2 (6 bases). The specimen was PBMCs, collected roughly 23 days after the first yellow fever vaccination. The CDR3: CASGGDRETQYF. CDR3 bases: TGTGCCAGTGGCGGGGATAGAGAGACCCAGTACTTC.